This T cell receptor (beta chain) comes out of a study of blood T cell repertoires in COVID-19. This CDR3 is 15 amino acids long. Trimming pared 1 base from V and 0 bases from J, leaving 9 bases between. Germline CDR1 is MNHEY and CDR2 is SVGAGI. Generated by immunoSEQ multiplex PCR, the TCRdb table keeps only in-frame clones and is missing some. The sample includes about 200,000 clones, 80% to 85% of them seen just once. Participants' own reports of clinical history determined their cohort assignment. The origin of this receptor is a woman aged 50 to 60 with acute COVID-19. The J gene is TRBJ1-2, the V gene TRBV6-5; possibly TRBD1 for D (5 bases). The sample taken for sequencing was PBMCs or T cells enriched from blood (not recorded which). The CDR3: CASSYYQGTNYGYTF. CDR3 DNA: TGTGCCAGCAGTTACTATCAGGGAACTAACTATGGCTACACCTTC.